These T cell receptor beta chains were read from a single sample in a study of glioma-infiltrating T cells after dendritic cell vaccination. TCRdb's copy holds only in-frame clones and misses some; the assay was immunoSEQ multiplex PCR. In the table there are about 50,000 clones, 65% to 90% of which are singletons. Sequences were derived from blood, sampled before dendritic cell vaccination. The source is a human donor with glioblastoma. Both conserved end residues are part of each CDR3. D genes are given only for firm matches. Size is stated for part of the rows, as once, few or many counts, or as a class when the clone is expanded.

cdr3_nt	cdr3_aa	v_call	j_call	d_call	clone_size
TGTGCCAGCAGCGCAAACAGGGGGCATCAGCCCCAGCATTTT	CASSANRGHQPQHF	TRBV7-2	TRBJ1-5	TRBD1	NA
TGTGCCAGCAGCAAAGGTAAGGGACAGGGGGAGGCTGAAGCTTTCTTT	CASSKGKGQGEAEAFF	TRBV21-1	TRBJ1-1	NA	NA
TGTGCCAGCAGCTCAACGGACAGCTCTGGAAACACCATATATTTT	CASSSTDSSGNTIYF	TRBV7-9	TRBJ1-3	NA	NA
TGTGCTAGTGGTTTGGTACTTGGGGGCGGTGGAGGCTACACCTTC	CASGLVLGGGGGYTF	TRBV12-5	TRBJ1-2	NA	NA
TGTGCCAGCAACGGGGGTCGTCAAGAGACCCAGTACTTC	CASNGGRQETQYF	TRBV2	TRBJ2-5	NA	NA
TGTGCCAGCAGCTCGAACGGGACTAGCGGTACAGATACGCAGTATTTT	CASSSNGTSGTDTQYF	TRBV7-9	TRBJ2-3	TRBD2	NA
TGTGCCTGGGGCAGGGGAGATCCTGGAAACACCATATATTTT	CAWGRGDPGNTIYF	TRBV30	TRBJ1-3	NA	NA
TGTGCCAGCAGCTTAGCGCGGGTCAAGTTGGACAGGGGCAATGAGCAGTTCTTC	CASSLARVKLDRGNEQFF	TRBV7-9	TRBJ2-1	TRBD1	NA
TGTGCCAGCAGCTCCCCGGGACAGGGTGGGTATGGCTACACCTTC	CASSSPGQGGYGYTF	TRBV5-4	TRBJ1-2	TRBD1	NA
TGTGCCAGCAGCGCGAACCGACAGGGAATAGGCGCAGATACGCAGTATTTT	CASSANRQGIGADTQYF	TRBV9	TRBJ2-3	TRBD1	NA
TGTGCCAGCAGCCAAGGTGCGGGAGGGTACAATGAGCAGTTCTTC	CASSQGAGGYNEQFF	TRBV4-2	TRBJ2-1	TRBD2	NA
TGTGCCGCCCTCCGGGACATAAGGACTGAAGCTTTCTTT	CAALRDIRTEAFF	TRBV10-3	TRBJ1-1	NA	NA
TGTGCCAGCAGTTACACCGGACAGGGATATGAAAAACTGTTTTTT	CASSYTGQGYEKLFF	TRBV6-5	TRBJ1-4	TRBD1	few
TGTGCCAGCAGTCCCCCAAATTCACCCCTCCACTTT	CASSPPNSPLHF	TRBV27	TRBJ1-6	NA	few
TGTGCCAGCGGCCCCAGGGGTGGGGATTCCCCCCTCCACTTT	CASGPRGGDSPLHF	TRBV5-6	TRBJ1-6	NA	NA
TGTGCCAGCAGCACGACAGGGTCCAGCTCCTATAATTCACCCCTCCACTTT	CASSTTGSSSYNSPLHF	TRBV2	TRBJ1-6	TRBD1	NA
TGTGCCAGCAGCCCGTGGGCGGGACTCTCCTACAATGAGCAGTTCTTC	CASSPWAGLSYNEQFF	TRBV9	TRBJ2-1	NA	NA
TGCGCCAGCAGCTTGGGGTCAGAAAATTCACCCCTCCACTTT	CASSLGSENSPLHF	TRBV5-1	TRBJ1-6	NA	NA
TGTGCCAGCAGCCGATCGGGGGGTTTACCTAACTATGGCTACACCTTC	CASSRSGGLPNYGYTF	TRBV11-3	TRBJ1-2	NA	NA
TGTGCCAGCAGCTTTGAGGACTACGAGCAGTACTTC	CASSFEDYEQYF	TRBV7-2	TRBJ2-7	NA	NA
TGTGCTAGTCTTGCGGGTGAGGGTGATGGCTACACCTTC	CASLAGEGDGYTF	TRBV12-5	TRBJ1-2	NA	once
TGTGCCAGTAGTGCGATGAACTCTGGAAACACCATATATTTT	CASSAMNSGNTIYF	TRBV19	TRBJ1-3	NA	NA
TGCGCCAGCAGCGCGGGAACTAGCACAGATACGCAGTATTTT	CASSAGTSTDTQYF	TRBV5-1	TRBJ2-3	NA	once
TGTGCCAGCAGTGGCAGCGGGGGGGGCACTGAAGCTTTCTTT	CASSGSGGGTEAFF	TRBV6-1	TRBJ1-1	NA	NA
TGTGCCAGCAGCTTTAGCCAAAGGCCCTATGGCTACACCTTC	CASSFSQRPYGYTF	TRBV7-2	TRBJ1-2	NA	once
TGCGCCAGCAGCGTAGCCTCGGGGGCCAACGTCCTGACTTTC	CASSVASGANVLTF	TRBV5-1	TRBJ2-6	NA	NA
TGTGCCAGCTCACCAAAACAGGGACCAGATACGCAGTATTTT	CASSPKQGPDTQYF	TRBV18	TRBJ2-3	NA	NA
TGCGCCAGCAGCCAAGGCACCCGCACGGACTATGGCTACACCTTC	CASSQGTRTDYGYTF	TRBV4-3	TRBJ1-2	NA	NA
TGTGCCAGCAGCCAATCTCTGGGCGGGAGATACAATGAGCAGTTCTTC	CASSQSLGGRYNEQFF	TRBV11-3	TRBJ2-1	TRBD2	NA
TGTGCCTGGAGTAGGGGGGGCGCCTACAATGAGCAGTTCTTC	CAWSRGGAYNEQFF	TRBV30	TRBJ2-1	NA	once
TGTGCCAGCAGCCAAAGCGGGAGGAAGATCTACGAGCAGTACTTC	CASSQSGRKIYEQYF	TRBV7-9	TRBJ2-7	TRBD2	NA
TGCGCCAGCAGCTTGGCCGACCCGAGGCGTAATGAAAAACTGTTTTTT	CASSLADPRRNEKLFF	TRBV5-1	TRBJ1-4	NA	NA
TGTGCCAGCAGCTTACCAGGAGGTATTAACTATGGCTACACCTTC	CASSLPGGINYGYTF	TRBV7-2	TRBJ1-2	NA	NA
TGTGCCAGCAGCGTAGATGCAGGGGACCTGAACACTGAAGCTTTCTTT	CASSVDAGDLNTEAFF	TRBV9	TRBJ1-1	NA	NA
TGTGCCAGCAGCGTAGATGCCCGGGGGACAGTTTACGAGCAGTACTTC	CASSVDARGTVYEQYF	TRBV9	TRBJ2-7	NA	NA
TGTGCCAGCAGCTTTCACGAGGGATATAGCAATCAGCCCCAGCATTTT	CASSFHEGYSNQPQHF	TRBV7-9	TRBJ1-5	NA	NA
TGTGCCAGCAGTGTCGGGGGGAACACTGAAGCTTTCTTT	CASSVGGNTEAFF	TRBV2	TRBJ1-1	NA	NA
TGTGCCAGCAGTTTATCGGGGACAGCGTATGGCTACACCTTC	CASSLSGTAYGYTF	TRBV27	TRBJ1-2	TRBD1	once
TGCACCAGCAGCCAAGATGTTCAGCGGGGGAGCGTCTACGAGCAGTACTTC	CTSSQDVQRGSVYEQYF	TRBV1	TRBJ2-7	NA	NA
TGTGCCAGCAGGCTGGTCGGCGGGGTGAACACCGGGGAGCTGTTTTTT	CASRLVGGVNTGELFF	TRBV7-9	TRBJ2-2	NA	few
TGCGCCAGCAGCCCCGGGACAGGGGGTTACAGCTATGGCTACACCTTC	CASSPGTGGYSYGYTF	TRBV4-3	TRBJ1-2	TRBD1	NA
TGTGCCAGCAGTACGGGACAGCAGAACACCGGGGAGCTGTTTTTT	CASSTGQQNTGELFF	TRBV27	TRBJ2-2	TRBD1	NA
TGTGCCAGCAGCGTAGGGGTGAGACGGGGGACAGGGGCTTTGGATGAGCAGTTCTTC	CASSVGVRRGTGALDEQFF	TRBV9	TRBJ2-1	TRBD1	NA
TGCGCCAGCGGGGAGGGGAGCCAAGAGACCCAGTACTTC	CASGEGSQETQYF	TRBV5-1	TRBJ2-5	TRBD2	once
TGTGCCCAAAATTGGGGGGTCACCGGGGAGCTGTTTTTT	CAQNWGVTGELFF	TRBV30	TRBJ2-2	NA	NA
TGCGCCAGCAGCCGGGACAGGGCCTACGAGCAGTACTTC	CASSRDRAYEQYF	TRBV5-1	TRBJ2-7	TRBD1	few
TGCGCCAGCAGCTTGGGCCAGGGGAGCACCGGGGAGCTGTTTTTT	CASSLGQGSTGELFF	TRBV5-1	TRBJ2-2	NA	NA
TGTGCCAGCAGCCCGGTTGGGGGCGCGGAGGAGACCCAGTACTTC	CASSPVGGAEETQYF	TRBV5-6	TRBJ2-5	NA	few
TGTGCCAGCAGCCCCGTAGGGGGCCTAGGGTCACCCCTCCACTTT	CASSPVGGLGSPLHF	TRBV5-4	TRBJ1-6	TRBD1	NA
TGTGCCAGCAGTGCCCGGGACAGGATTAGCAATCAGCCCCAGCATTTT	CASSARDRISNQPQHF	TRBV27	TRBJ1-5	TRBD1	NA